The T cell receptor (beta chain) under discussion was sequenced for a study of blood T cells in healthy people across ages. This clonotype appeared a few times. V gave up 0 bases and J gave up 5 bases, with 11 bases separating them. Germline-derived CDR1 and CDR2 are MDHEN and SYDVKM. The length of the CDR3 is 15 residues. PCR was performed a second time for about 7 to 11 cycles using a sample-barcoded 5' primer and a J-beta primer mix. TCRdb reprocessed the 5' RACE reads with MiXCR, giving one entry per CDR3 protein. The repertoire holds around 820,000 distinct CDR3 sequences, with around 25% as singletons. The same data also went into a second study, on T cells of mothers and their children.

The sequencing input was blood. V gene TRBV28 combines with J gene TRBJ1-5; D unclear. The TCR sequence derives from a boy younger than 18 in good health. CDR3 DNA sequence: TGTGCCAGCAGTTTATGGTCATCGGGCGATCAGCCCCAGCATTTT. Amino acid sequence: CASSLWSSGDQPQHF.